The rows below give T cell receptor beta chains drawn from one sample of a study of identical twins. TCRdb redid the calling of the 5' RACE reads with MiXCR, one entry per CDR3 protein. The repertoire holds 250,000 or so distinct CDR3 sequences, with about 9% as singletons. Separately, the same data were catalogued under a study of yellow fever vaccine responses in identical twins.

Sequences were obtained from CD8+ T cells sorted from blood. The source of these receptors is a woman between 18 and 29 years old in good health. CDR3s include the opening cysteine and the closing phenylalanine or tryptophan. D genes are given only for firm matches. Rows may omit the clone size; those that give it use once, few, many or a size class.

v_gene	j_gene	d_gene	abundance	CDR3nt	CDR3aa
TRBV4-1	TRBJ2-1	.	many	TGCGCCAGCAGCTTGGGCCCTGATTTTTACAATGAGCAGTTCTTC	CASSLGPDFYNEQFF
TRBV29-1	TRBJ2-7	.	many	TGCAGCGTTGAAGATGAAGATTACGAGCAGTACTTC	CSVEDEDYEQYF
TRBV19	TRBJ2-1	.	few	TGTGCCAGTAGTATGGGTCCGCGGGTCCGATACAATGAGCAGTTCTTC	CASSMGPRVRYNEQFF
TRBV12-3/TRBV12-4	TRBJ1-2	.	many	TGTGCCAGCAGTTTAGGGATCTACTATGGCTACACCTTC	CASSLGIYYGYTF
TRBV7-9	TRBJ2-2	.	.	TGTGCCAGCAGCTTTACGGGGGGCCGAGCGAACACCGGGGAGCTGTTTTTT	CASSFTGGRANTGELFF
TRBV20-1	TRBJ2-5	.	.	TGCAGTGCCAGAGGGGGCGGGAGCCAGACCCAGTACTTC	CSARGGGSQTQYF
TRBV7-9	TRBJ2-7	.	many	TGTGCCAGCAGCTTAGGATGGTTCGAGCAGTACTTC	CASSLGWFEQYF
TRBV7-8	TRBJ2-1	.	.	TGTGCCAGCAGCCCTACAACCTCCCCAGGCAATGAGCAGTTCTTC	CASSPTTSPGNEQFF
TRBV29-1	TRBJ1-1	.	many	TGCAGCGTTGACTTCGTAATCGGTGAAGCTTTCTTT	CSVDFVIGEAFF
TRBV4-3	TRBJ2-6	.	.	TGCGCCAGCAGCAAAAGGCAGGACTCACACTCTGGGGCCAACGTCCTGACTTTC	CASSKRQDSHSGANVLTF
TRBV4-2	TRBJ2-1	TRBD1	.	TGTGCCAGCAGCCAAGATCTAGGACAGGGGGACTTACGGGGGCAGTTCTTC	CASSQDLGQGDLRGQFF
TRBV27	TRBJ2-1	TRBD2	.	TGTGCCAGCAGTTTAGCGGGAGTGTACAATGAGCAGTTCTTC	CASSLAGVYNEQFF
TRBV11-2	TRBJ1-2	.	.	TGTGCCAGCAGCTTAGACGTGTCGACATCTAACTATGGCTACACCTTC	CASSLDVSTSNYGYTF
TRBV2	TRBJ2-5	TRBD2	.	TGTGCCAGCAGATTCTCTTCTAGCGGGGGTGACCAAGAGACCCAGTACTTC	CASRFSSSGGDQETQYF
TRBV7-9	TRBJ2-1	.	few	TGTGCCAGCAGACCGGAGGGGGCCCCATCACTTTACAATGAGCAGTTCTTC	CASRPEGAPSLYNEQFF
TRBV7-2	TRBJ2-1	.	.	TGTGCCAGCGGCTTAGGAGTAGTGGTGCCTACTAATGAGCAGTTCTTC	CASGLGVVVPTNEQFF
TRBV7-9	TRBJ1-2	.	many	TGTGCCAGCAGCTTAGAGAGGCATGGCTACACCTTC	CASSLERHGYTF
TRBV27	TRBJ2-2	.	.	TGTGCCAGCAGTTTATCCGTCTATATCGCGAACACCGGGGAGCTGTTTTTT	CASSLSVYIANTGELFF
TRBV20-1	TRBJ2-2	TRBD2	.	TGCAGTGCTAGACTTAGCGGGGGCTCAATAGGCGGGGAGCTGTTTTTT	CSARLSGGSIGGELFF
TRBV4-2	TRBJ2-3	.	few	TGTGCCAGCAGCCAAGATCCCCCGGGGACCCCCTCCACAGATACGCAGTATTTT	CASSQDPPGTPSTDTQYF
TRBV4-3	TRBJ2-7	TRBD2	.	TGCGCCAGCAGCCAAGAGGCGGGAGGGTGGTACGAGCAGTACTTC	CASSQEAGGWYEQYF
TRBV21-1	TRBJ2-3	.	.	TGTGCCAGCAGCCTAACGGACATCCCGACAGGGGGTTCAGATACGCAGTATTTT	CASSLTDIPTGGSDTQYF
TRBV20-1	TRBJ2-7	TRBD2	few	TGCAGTGCCCCGGGAGGAAAGGGCAGGGCGTTGGACGAGCAGTACTTC	CSAPGGKGRALDEQYF
TRBV3-1	TRBJ2-1	TRBD2	.	TGTGCCAGCAGCCTTGAAGCGGGGTCCTGGGGTGAGCAGTTCTTC	CASSLEAGSWGEQFF
TRBV7-3	TRBJ2-1	.	few	TGTGCCAGCAGCTTACTGCCAGGGAACAATGAGCAGTTCTTC	CASSLLPGNNEQFF
TRBV9	TRBJ2-5	.	.	TGTGCCAGCAGCGGGGGTGGGGGGTCTCAAGAGACCCAGTACTTC	CASSGGGGSQETQYF
TRBV29-1	TRBJ2-3	.	many	TGCAGCGTTCCCCACCTCACAGATACGCAGTATTTT	CSVPHLTDTQYF
TRBV14	TRBJ2-1	TRBD2	many	TGTGCCAGCAGCCAGAGGCTAGCGGTGGGTTACAATGAGCAGTTCTTC	CASSQRLAVGYNEQFF
TRBV27	TRBJ2-7	.	many	TGTGCCAGCAGTTTAACGGGCCGAAGAGGGGACGAGCAGTACTTC	CASSLTGRRGDEQYF
TRBV4-3	TRBJ2-1	TRBD2	many	TGCGCCAGCAGCCAAACTACTAGCGGGCAATACAATGAGCAGTTCTTC	CASSQTTSGQYNEQFF
TRBV12-3/TRBV12-4	TRBJ2-1	TRBD2	many	TGTGCCAGCAGCCCTACTAGCGGTATGGTAAATGAGCAGTTCTTC	CASSPTSGMVNEQFF
TRBV20-1	TRBJ2-7	.	few	TGCAGTGCTAGAGATGATTTCGCGGGGGCGAATATATACGAGCAGTACTTC	CSARDDFAGANIYEQYF
TRBV6-5	TRBJ2-2	TRBD1	.	TGTGCCAGCAGTTACCGGACAGGACCTAGGTCAACCGGGGAGCTGTTTTTT	CASSYRTGPRSTGELFF
TRBV9	TRBJ2-1	.	.	TGTGCCAGCAGCCCCGGGGGATCAGAGTCACATGAGCAGTTCTTC	CASSPGGSESHEQFF
TRBV29-1	TRBJ1-1	.	few	TGCAGCGTTGGGGCAGGAATTACTGAAGCTTTCTTT	CSVGAGITEAFF
TRBV27	TRBJ2-3	.	many	TGTGCCAGCAGTTCCATCCCCGGGAGAAATTATGCAGATACGCAGTATTTT	CASSSIPGRNYADTQYF
TRBV4-2	TRBJ2-7	.	many	TGTGCCAGCAGCCAAGCGCGTGGACTTTGGGACGAGCAGTACTTC	CASSQARGLWDEQYF
TRBV6-2/TRBV6-3	TRBJ2-5	.	.	TGTGCCAGCAGTCCGGGGGACAAGGGATTCGGAGAGACCCAGTACTTC	CASSPGDKGFGETQYF
TRBV27	TRBJ2-7	.	many	TGTGCCAGCAGTTATCAGGACCTTGCTCCCTACGAGCAGTACTTC	CASSYQDLAPYEQYF